These 32 T cell receptor beta chains share one sample of origin, sequenced in a study of cytomegalovirus exposure and HLA in healthy donors. Primers for the PCR totalled 60 Vbeta and 13 Jbeta. Clones were read by immunoSEQ multiplex PCR, and TCRdb kept only the in-frame ones, dropping some. The sample carries around 150,000 clones, 60% to 80% recorded once. The sample comprised PBMCs. These receptors were obtained from a woman between 50 and 59 years old in good health and CMV-seropositive.

The chain employs TRBV2 and TRBJ2-7, with 7 bases that match TRBD1. The CDR3 covers 12 residues. Looked up from germline, CDR1 is SNHLY and CDR2 is FYNNEI. Unmatched junction bases numbered 8, after V lost 9 bases and J lost 6 bases. In nucleotides, the CDR3 is TGTGCCAGAAGGACAGGCGGAGGCGAGCAGTACTTC. Protein product: CARRTGGGEQYF.

The chain links TRBV6-1 to TRBJ2-7, with a tentative D call TRBD1 (6 bases). The CDR3 covers 14 residues. Germline lookup yields CDR1 MNHNS and CDR2 SASEGT. V shed 7 bases and J shed 1 base, with 14 bases lying between them. CDR3 nucleotide sequence: TGTGCCAGCAAGACTACAGGGCTGTCCTACGAGCAGTACTTC. It is translated as CASKTTGLSYEQYF.

The chain recombines TRBV7-3 with TRBJ2-3; 7 nucleotides match TRBD2. The V gene's germline CDR1 is SGHTA and CDR2 FQGTGA. After removal of 2 bases from V and 2 bases from J, the junction contained 7 bases not matched to a gene. The CDR3 loop spans 16 amino acids. The DNA of the CDR3 is TGTGCCAGCAGCTTACAGAGCGGGATGAACACAGATACGCAGTATTTT. It yields the protein CASSLQSGMNTDTQYF.

The chain uses TRBV6-6 and TRBJ2-1; tentative D call: TRBD2 (5 bases). Trimming took off 6 bases at V and 0 bases at J, with 9 bases between the two ends. The CDR3 runs to 14 residues. Germline CDR1 reads MNHNY; CDR2 reads SVGAGI (reference sequence). CDR3 in amino acids: CASRRGSSYNEQFF. CDR3 nucleotide sequence: TGTGCCAGCAGAAGAGGGAGCTCCTACAATGAGCAGTTCTTC.

The table lists this clone with a count of one. The rearrangement links TRBV7-9 to TRBJ1-2, with D possibly being TRBD1 (5 bases). This CDR3 has 14 amino acids. CDR1 is SEHNR and CDR2 is FQNEAQ in the germline V gene (reference sequence). V was shortened by 5 bases and J by 8 bases, with 18 bases between the two germline ends. In DNA form, the CDR3 reads TGTGCCAGCAGCCCGAGGGTATACGGGGGAGGCTACACCTTC. It yields the protein CASSPRVYGGGYTF.

This chain links TRBV5-1 with TRBJ2-5; TRBD1 agrees at 8 bases. The CDR3 spans 14 residues. Looked up from germline, CDR1 is SGHRS and CDR2 is YFSETQ. Unmatched junction bases numbered 3, after V lost 4 bases and J lost 1 base. DNA of the CDR3: TGCGCCAGCAGCGCCGGGACAGGCCAAGAGACCCAGTACTTC. Its translation is CASSAGTGQETQYF.

The genes are TRBV27 and TRBJ2-7; weak D call: TRBD2 (6 bases). Germline V CDR1 and CDR2: MNHEY, SMNVEV (reference sequence). V lost 5 bases and J lost 7, with 21 bases in between. The CDR3 length is 15 residues. The chain's CDR3 is CASSGLGEAPLEQYF. The DNA for the CDR3 is TGTGCCAGCAGTGGCCTGGGGGAGGCCCCTCTGGAGCAGTACTTC.

This chain joins TRBV2 and TRBJ2-6; D gene unclear. Per germline, CDR1 SNHLY and CDR2 FYNNEI. The CDR3 is 15 residues long. V was shortened by 4 bases and J by 2 bases, with 9 bases between the two germline ends. This chain's CDR3 is CASSVQYPGANVLTF. CDR3 sequence (DNA): TGTGCCAGCAGTGTACAGTACCCTGGGGCCAACGTCCTGACTTTC.

V gene TRBV5-6 combines with J gene TRBJ1-2; D is perhaps TRBD1 (6 bases). The CDR3 runs to 15 residues. V was clipped by 1 base and J by 2 bases, with 12 bases between them. The germline V gene encodes CDR1 SGHDT and CDR2 YYEEEE. The CDR3 DNA sequence: TGTGCCAGCAGCTTGACGACAGGAGGAAACTATGGCTACACCTTC. It codes for CASSLTTGGNYGYTF.

The V and J genes are TRBV6-5 and TRBJ1-2, with D possibly being TRBD1 (6 bases). CDR3 length: 13 amino acids. V shed 6 bases and J shed 4 bases, with 12 bases lying between them. The germline V gene has CDR1 MNHEY and CDR2 SVGAGI. CDR3 in DNA: TGTGCCAGCAGGCTCGACAGGAGCTATGGCTACACCTTC. Translation: CASRLDRSYGYTF.

The chain is built from TRBV4-1 and TRBJ2-7; D possibly corresponds to TRBD1 (5 bases). Looked up from germline, CDR1 is MGHRA and CDR2 is YSYEKL. V lost 4 bases to trimming and J lost 6 bases, with 16 bases between them. The CDR3 loop spans 14 amino acids. CDR3 sequence: CASSRDSGLFEQYF. Written as DNA, the CDR3 is TGCGCCAGCAGCCGCGACTCAGGGTTATTCGAGCAGTACTTC.

The chain couples TRBV14 to TRBJ2-7; 7 bases fit TRBD1. Germline V gene sequence: CDR1 SGHDN, CDR2 FVKESK. The CDR3 runs to 15 residues. V shed 4 bases, J shed 3 bases, and the junction held 9 bases outside the gene matches. This CDR3 reads CASSPRQGHLYEQYF. CDR3 nucleotide sequence: TGTGCCAGCAGCCCCCGACAGGGCCATCTCTACGAGCAGTACTTC.

This chain links TRBV19 with TRBJ1-4, with 10 positions matching TRBD1. The ends lost 7 bases at V and 1 base at J; junction bases unmatched: 6. From germline, CDR1 is LNHDA and CDR2 SQIVND (reference sequence). The CDR3 covers 16 residues. CDR3 residues: CASKRGTGETNEKLFF. In DNA, the CDR3 is TGTGCCAGTAAACGGGGGACAGGGGAAACTAATGAAAAACTGTTTTTT.

V usage is TRBV4-1 and J usage is TRBJ2-1; tentative D call: TRBD2 (6 bases). CDR1 is MGHRA and CDR2 is YSYEKL in the germline V gene. The CDR3 is 15 residues long. V was pared by 0 bases and J by 6 bases, with 12 bases between. The CDR3 is CASSQDELARNEQFF. CDR3 bases: TGCGCCAGCAGCCAAGATGAACTAGCCCGCAATGAGCAGTTCTTC.

The V gene is TRBV20-1, the J gene TRBJ1-2, with D uncertain. Trimming left V 3 bases short and J 8 bases short, with 10 bases between. Per germline, CDR1 DFQATT and CDR2 SNEGSKA (reference sequence). The CDR3 is made up of 11 amino acids. This chain's CDR3 is CSARVIEGYTF. CDR3 nucleotide sequence: TGCAGTGCTAGGGTTATTGAGGGCTACACCTTC.

The chain employs TRBV29-1 and TRBJ2-7; 10 bases are a match to TRBD1. CDR3 size: 12 residues. Losses at the gene ends were 7 bases for V and 3 bases for J; bases not matched to a gene: 3. Germline loops: CDR1 SQVTM, CDR2 ANQGSEA. This CDR3 reads CSAGDRGYEQYF. The CDR3 nucleotides read TGCAGCGCGGGGGACAGGGGCTACGAGCAGTACTTC.

There are a few counts of this clone. The genes are TRBV6-1 and TRBJ2-5; tentative D call: TRBD1 (5 bases). The J call may not be correct, given that the DNA end is closer to TRBJ2-7. This CDR3 comprises 13 residues. Germline lookup yields CDR1 MNHNS and CDR2 SASEGT. The CDR3 region has the DNA TGTGCCACTAGGGGAAGGAGCTCCTACGAGCAGTACTTC. Translated, it gives CATRGRSSYEQYF.

The chain is built from TRBV5-4 and TRBJ1-2, with 7 positions matching TRBD1. The CDR3 extends over 14 amino acids. CDR1 and CDR2 (germline): SGHNT, YYREEE (reference sequence). The V and J ends lost 2 bases and 0 bases, in that order; junction bases with no gene match: 1. The CDR3 protein is CASSLGTANYGYTF. The CDR3 nucleotides are TGTGCCAGCAGCTTAGGGACAGCTAACTATGGCTACACCTTC.

The chain links TRBV2 to TRBJ1-6; D is perhaps TRBD1 (5 bases). Germline loops: CDR1 SNHLY, CDR2 FYNNEI. This CDR3 is 14 amino acids long. Trimming left V 6 bases short and J 5 bases short, with 11 bases between. The chain's CDR3 is CASRVRANNSPLHF. CDR3 nucleotide sequence: TGTGCCAGCAGAGTCAGGGCCAATAATTCACCCCTCCACTTT.

This clone was seen a handful of times. This chain uses TRBV29-1 with TRBJ1-2; TRBD1 might be the D (6 bases). The CDR3 covers 14 residues. The germline gives CDR1 SQVTM, CDR2 ANQGSEA. The V and J ends lost 3 bases and 5 bases respectively, with 16 bases between them. CDR3 sequence (DNA): TGCAGCGTTGAGGGCAAGATGGGGACATATGGCTACACCTTC. It yields the protein CSVEGKMGTYGYTF.

The chain uses TRBV5-1 and TRBJ2-3; TRBD2 matches 7 bases. There are 14 residues in the CDR3. Germline lookup yields CDR1 SGHRS and CDR2 YFSETQ. V was pared by 0 bases and J by 6 bases, with 4 bases of the junction left unmatched. The CDR3 loop is CASSLAGEGDTQYF. The CDR3, as DNA: TGCGCCAGCAGCTTGGCGGGGGAGGGGGATACGCAGTATTTT. Complete variable domain (other parts from reference TRBV5-1 and TRBJ2-3): KAGVTQTPRYLIKTRGQQVTLSCSPISGHRSVSWYQQTPGQGLQFLFEYFSETQRNKGNFPGRFSGRQFSNSRSEMNVSTLELGDSALYLCASSLAGEGDTQYFGPGTRLTVL.

This sequence joins TRBV19 and TRBJ1-2; possibly TRBD1 for D (5 bases). V lost 8 bases to trimming and J lost 0 bases, with 19 bases between them. Germline assignment: CDR1 LNHDA and CDR2 SQIVND (reference sequence). The CDR3 length is 16 residues. For the CDR3, the DNA is TGTGCCAGTGGAATTCATCAGGGATTTACTAACTATGGCTACACCTTC. Translation: CASGIHQGFTNYGYTF. The full variable domain, in which reference TRBV19 and TRBJ1-2 provide the parts outside the CDR3, is DGGITQSPKYLFRKEGQNVTLSCEQNLNHDAMYWYRQDPGQGLRLIYYSQIVNDFQKGDIAEGYSVSREKKESFPLTVTSAQKNPTAFYLCASGIHQGFTNYGYTFGSGTRLTVV.

The chain has TRBV6-1 and TRBJ1-5; 7 bases fit TRBD1. The CDR3 has 13 amino acids. Trimming removed 8 bases from V and 2 bases from J; junction bases left unmatched: 3. From germline, CDR1 is MNHNS and CDR2 SASEGT. The CDR3 here is CASQGGRNQPQHF. CDR3 nucleotide sequence: TGTGCCAGCCAGGGGGGCCGCAATCAGCCCCAGCATTTT.

The chain couples TRBV16 to TRBJ1-2; 9 nucleotides align to TRBD1. Trimming cost V 6 bases and J 4 bases; bases outside gene matches: 9. This CDR3 has 15 residues. Germline V CDR1 and CDR2: KGHSY, FQNENV. CDR3 amino acids: CASRPTGQGSYGYTF. CDR3 DNA sequence: TGTGCCAGCAGACCCACGGGACAGGGCTCCTATGGCTACACCTTC. The whole variable domain, filled in from reference TRBV16 and TRBJ1-2, reads GEEVAQTPKHLVRGEGQKAKLYCAPIKGHSYVFWYQQVLKNEFKFLISFQNENVFDETGMPKERFSAKCLPNSPCSLEIQATKLEDSAVYFCASRPTGQGSYGYTFGSGTRLTVV.

CDR3 protein: CASSLASGRFGEQFF. CDR3 sequence (DNA): TGTGCCAGCAGTTTGGCTAGCGGGAGGTTCGGTGAGCAGTTCTTC. The rearrangement joins TRBV27 to TRBJ2-1; 11 bases are a match to TRBD2. Germline assignment: CDR1 MNHEY and CDR2 SMNVEV (reference sequence). CDR3 length equals 15 residues. V was clipped by 3 bases and J by 9 bases; unmatched bases: 7.

Concerning this clone itself: The identical CDR3 is also encoded by other nucleotide sequences in the sample. This rearrangement joins TRBV21-1 to TRBJ2-5; the table calls TRBD2, which could not be checked here. TRBV21-1 is a documented pseudogene. The CDR3 consists of 15 residues. The CDR3 region is CASSKGYGGQETQYF. The CDR3 coding sequence is TGTGCCAGCAGCAAGGGCTACGGGGGCCAAGAGACCCAGTACTTC.

The chain links TRBV18 to TRBJ2-7, with D unclear. The CDR3 has 12 amino acids. Germline values: CDR1 KGHSH, CDR2 LQKENI. V lost 0 bases to trimming and J lost 3 bases, with 3 bases between them. CDR3 in DNA: TGTGCCAGCTCACCACCCAGCTACGAGCAGTACTTC. It translates to CASSPPSYEQYF.

The CDR3 nucleotides read TGTGCCAGCAGCCATTCCGCAGGACAGGGACGCCTAACCGGGGAGCTGTTTTTT. Amino acids: CASSHSAGQGRLTGELFF. The V call is TRBV7-9, the J call TRBJ2-2, with TRBD1 matching 8 bases. With V trimmed by 5 bases and J by 5 bases, 16 bases remained unmatched. The CDR3 length is 18 residues. Per the germline V gene, CDR1 is SEHNR and CDR2 is FQNEAQ (reference sequence).

V and J are TRBV14 and TRBJ2-2, with D tentatively TRBD2 (6 bases). Germline lookup yields CDR1 SGHDN and CDR2 FVKESK. The CDR3 runs 16 residues. Trimming took 1 base from V and 1 from J, leaving 10 bases between them. This CDR3 is CASSQGTSRNTGELFF. In DNA form, the CDR3 reads TGTGCCAGCAGCCAAGGTACTAGCAGGAACACCGGGGAGCTGTTTTTT.

CDR3 loop: CASRLTSSSYNEQFF. The CDR3 DNA is TGTGCCAGCAGACTTACTTCGTCCTCGTACAATGAGCAGTTCTTC. J is TRBJ2-1 and V is TRBV27, with D uncertain. The germline CDR1 and CDR2 sequences are MNHEY and SMNVEV (reference sequence). Trimming shortened V by 6 bases and J by 4 bases, and 16 bases separated the two germline ends. The CDR3 runs 15 residues.

V usage is TRBV18 and J usage is TRBJ2-5; weak D call: TRBD2 (5 bases). CDR3 length equals 13 residues. Germline V CDR1 and CDR2: KGHSH, LQKENI. Trimming removed 4 bases from V and 5 bases from J, with 11 bases in between. The CDR3 spells CASSLGKQETQYF. The CDR3 region has the DNA TGTGCCAGCTCACTCGGGAAACAGGAGACCCAGTACTTC.

The V and J genes are TRBV21-1 and TRBJ2-1; no DNA check was done on the table's D call, TRBD2. TRBV21-1 is a recognized pseudogene. The CDR3 covers 15 residues. The CDR3 region is CASSKRPTSGVEQFF. CDR3 coding DNA: TGTGCCAGCAGCAAAAGACCGACTAGCGGGGTTGAGCAGTTCTTC.